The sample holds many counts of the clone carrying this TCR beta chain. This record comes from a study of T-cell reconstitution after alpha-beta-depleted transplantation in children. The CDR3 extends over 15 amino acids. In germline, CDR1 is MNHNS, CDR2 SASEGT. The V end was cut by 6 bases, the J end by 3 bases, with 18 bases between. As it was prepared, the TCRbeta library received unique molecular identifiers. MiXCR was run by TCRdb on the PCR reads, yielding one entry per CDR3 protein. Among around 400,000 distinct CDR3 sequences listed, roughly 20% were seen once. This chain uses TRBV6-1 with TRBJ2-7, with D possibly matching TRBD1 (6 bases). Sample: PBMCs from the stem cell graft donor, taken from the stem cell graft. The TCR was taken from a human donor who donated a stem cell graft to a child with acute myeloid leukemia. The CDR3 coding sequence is TGTGCCAGCAGCGATGATAACACAGGGTACTACGAGCAGTACTTC. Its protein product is CASSDDNTGYYEQYF.